The sequence of this TCR beta chain was determined in a study of blood T cell repertoires in COVID-19. Background on the study: Italy, Spain and the United States were the sources of the convalescent and acute COVID-19 samples.

V gave up 3 bases and J gave up 1 base; unmatched junction bases: 4. Germline CDR1 reads LNHDA; CDR2 reads SQIVND (reference sequence). The length of the CDR3 is 16 residues. Repertoires were generated with immunoSEQ multiplex PCR, while TCRdb's copy carries only in-frame clones and drops some. Found here are some 200,000 clones, approximately 81% of them singletons; the top ten hold over 15%. The chain has TRBV19 and TRBJ1-1, with TRBD1 matching 11 bases. Sequenced input: peripheral blood. This TCR came from a woman older than 75 with active or convalescent COVID-19. The CDR3 loop reads CASSIPGQGGNTEAFF. In nucleotides, the CDR3 is TGTGCCAGTAGTATCCCGGGACAGGGGGGGAACACTGAAGCTTTCTTT.